These T cell receptor beta chains were read from a single sample in a study of T cell changes during pregnancy in multiple sclerosis. This table comes from immunoSEQ multiplex PCR, and its TCRdb copy is limited to in-frame clones, with some not included. The repertoire holds about 110,000 clones, with approximately 90% as singletons. This specimen consisted of peripheral blood, obtained in the third trimester of pregnancy. Receptors originate from a female donor with multiple sclerosis, enrolled in a pregnancy study. Both conserved end residues are part of each CDR3. The D gene is left open where the match is weak. Some rows have no size entry. The others give once, few or many, or a class for an expanded clone.

V gene	clone size	J gene	D gene	CDR3 protein	CDR3 DNA
TRBV2	once	TRBJ1-1	TRBD1	CASSEDRGRITEAFF	TGTGCCAGCAGCGAGGACAGGGGGCGTATCACTGAAGCTTTCTTT
TRBV29-1	few	TRBJ1-1	-	CSVEGVMNTEAFF	TGCAGCGTTGAAGGAGTGATGAACACTGAAGCTTTCTTT
TRBV7-9	once	TRBJ2-1	-	CASSPSTFTYNEQFF	TGTGCCAGCAGCCCATCAACATTTACCTACAATGAGCAGTTCTTC
TRBV19	-	TRBJ2-1	TRBD2	CASSIRTSGIANEQFF	TGTGCCAGTAGTATCAGGACTAGCGGGATTGCCAATGAGCAGTTCTTC
TRBV6-1	-	TRBJ2-5	-	CASSGASRETQYF	TGTGCCAGCAGTGGGGCTAGCCGAGAGACCCAGTACTTC
TRBV30	-	TRBJ2-5	TRBD2	CAWSPLGGRGDEETQYF	TGTGCCTGGAGTCCCCTGGGGGGGCGGGGGGACGAAGAGACCCAGTACTTC
TRBV18	-	TRBJ2-7	-	CASSPDSKYEQYF	TGTGCCAGCTCACCAGACAGCAAATACGAGCAGTACTTC
TRBV5-1	-	TRBJ2-2	-	CASSSVADAGELFF	TGCGCCAGCAGCTCGGTAGCGGACGCCGGGGAGCTGTTTTTT
TRBV30	-	TRBJ2-1	-	CAWSVLEGLHEQFF	TGTGCCTGGAGTGTTCTTGAGGGTTTACATGAGCAGTTCTTC
TRBV19	few	TRBJ1-2	TRBD1	CASSITGVGTGGGGYGYTF	TGTGCCAGTAGTATCACTGGTGTCGGGACAGGGGGCGGAGGCTATGGCTACACCTTC
TRBV7-9	many	TRBJ1-1	TRBD1	CASSIGQVNTEAFF	TGTGCCAGCAGCATCGGACAGGTTAACACTGAAGCTTTCTTT
TRBV27	once	TRBJ2-5	TRBD1	CASSHRGRETQYF	TGTGCCAGCAGTCACAGGGGCAGAGAGACCCAGTACTTC
TRBV6-1	few	TRBJ1-3	-	CASSLGNTIYF	TGTGCCAGCAGCCTCGGAAACACCATATATTTT
TRBV7-9	-	TRBJ2-1	TRBD1	CASSLSGQGYNEQFF	TGTGCCAGCAGCTTAAGCGGACAGGGTTACAATGAGCAGTTCTTC
TRBV15	-	TRBJ1-1	TRBD1	CATSRDEGGWGRAFF	TGTGCCACCAGCAGAGATGAAGGGGGCTGGGGGCGAGCTTTCTTT
TRBV19	-	TRBJ2-2	-	CASSATGWAGELFF	TGTGCCAGTAGTGCCACAGGGTGGGCCGGGGAGCTGTTTTTT
TRBV27	-	TRBJ2-2	-	CASRGTKNGELFF	TGTGCCTCCCGCGGGACGAAGAACGGGGAGCTGTTTTTT
TRBV19	-	TRBJ2-5	-	CASSRGQETQYF	TGTGCCAGTAGCCGGGGCCAAGAGACCCAGTACTTC
TRBV5-6	-	TRBJ1-4	-	CASSSTGSQEKLFF	TGTGCCAGCAGCAGCACAGGGAGTCAGGAAAAACTGTTTTTT
TRBV20-1	-	TRBJ1-1	-	CSARQRPEAFF	TGCAGTGCTAGACAGAGGCCTGAAGCTTTCTTT
TRBV10-3	-	TRBJ2-1	TRBD1	CAISEVGQPNEQFF	TGTGCCATCAGTGAGGTGGGACAGCCCAATGAGCAGTTCTTC
TRBV6-5	few	TRBJ1-6	-	CASSYGTDSPLHF	TGTGCCAGCAGTTACGGTACGGATTCACCCCTCCACTTT
TRBV9	-	TRBJ2-7	TRBD1	CASSAQDRSSYEQYF	TGTGCCAGCAGCGCTCAGGACAGGAGCTCCTACGAGCAGTACTTC
TRBV19	once	TRBJ1-4	TRBD1	CASSLETGATNEKLFF	TGTGCCAGTAGTCTCGAAACAGGGGCAACTAATGAAAAACTGTTTTTT
TRBV19	-	TRBJ1-5	TRBD1	CASSMIDRGDQPQHF	TGTGCCAGTAGTATGATCGACAGGGGTGATCAGCCCCAGCATTTT